These T cell receptor beta chains were read from a single sample in a study of T cell changes during pregnancy in multiple sclerosis. Here immunoSEQ multiplex PCR was the method, and the copy in TCRdb shows in-frame clones only, minus some. Of roughly 22,000 clones in the sample, roughly 90% are singletons; the top ten hold roughly 0.59%. Sample: CD4+ T cells from peripheral blood mononuclear cells, taken after pregnancy. These receptors came from a female donor in good health, enrolled as a control in a pregnancy study. Each CDR3 is given with its conserved first and last residue. The D gene is left open where the match is weak. Size is omitted from some rows. Given values are once, few, many or a class for expanded clones.

cdr3_aa	cdr3_nt	j_call	v_call	clone_size	d_call	cdr3_length
CASSLVEAVRGEQYF	TGTGCCAGCAGCTTAGTAGAGGCCGTGCGTGGCGAGCAGTACTTC	TRBJ2-7	TRBV11-2	-	-	15
CASRSQGTEAFF	TGTGCCAGCAGATCGCAGGGAACTGAAGCTTTCTTT	TRBJ1-1	TRBV5-4	once	-	12
CASRDRGGTGELFF	TGTGCCAGCAGGGACAGGGGTGGCACCGGGGAGCTGTTTTTT	TRBJ2-2	TRBV7-2	-	TRBD1	14
CASSHPGPSTDTQYF	TGCGCCAGCAGTCACCCAGGCCCGAGCACAGATACGCAGTATTTT	TRBJ2-3	TRBV23-1	-	-	15
CAWSVGGTSVSTQYF	TGTGCCTGGAGTGTAGGCGGGACTAGCGTTAGTACCCAGTACTTC	TRBJ2-5	TRBV30	-	TRBD2	15
CASSVQLSGAGAWNEQFF	TGTGCCAGCAGCGTTCAGCTCTCGGGCGCAGGGGCTTGGAATGAGCAGTTCTTC	TRBJ2-1	TRBV9	-	-	18
CASRRNTGDYGYTF	TGTGCCAGTAGGAGAAATACAGGGGACTATGGCTACACCTTC	TRBJ1-2	TRBV19	-	TRBD1	14
CASSQLAEGDTQYF	TGTGCCAGCAGTCAGCTGGCCGAGGGAGATACGCAGTATTTT	TRBJ2-3	TRBV27	once	-	14
CASSFFRVGETQYF	TGTGCCAGCAGCTTCTTCAGGGTAGGAGAGACCCAGTACTTC	TRBJ2-5	TRBV5-5	-	-	14
CAWRPTGMRTEAFF	TGTGCCTGGAGACCAACAGGGATGCGCACTGAAGCTTTCTTT	TRBJ1-1	TRBV30	-	-	14
CASSPSPGTSADEQYF	TGTGCCAGCTCACCATCTCCAGGGACTAGCGCTGACGAGCAGTACTTC	TRBJ2-7	TRBV18	-	TRBD2	16
CASSTITGGLLTF	TGTGCCAGCAGTACCATCACAGGGGGCCTCCTGACTTTC	TRBJ2-6	TRBV6-4	few	TRBD1	13
CASSPISRGGVYEQYF	TGTGCCAGCAGCCCCATTTCACGGGGTGGTGTCTACGAGCAGTACTTC	TRBJ2-7	TRBV11-2	-	-	16
CASSAGQGTTDTQYF	TGTGCCAGCAGCGCCGGACAGGGGACCACAGATACGCAGTATTTT	TRBJ2-3	TRBV7-8	-	TRBD1	15
CASSRRVLSKGNTIYF	TGTGCCAGCAGCCGGAGGGTCTTATCAAAAGGAAACACCATATATTTT	TRBJ1-3	TRBV21-1	-	-	16
CASSPRQGIGYGYTF	TGTGCCAGCAGTCCTAGACAGGGTATAGGGTATGGCTACACCTTC	TRBJ1-2	TRBV27	-	TRBD1	15
CASSLARPSLAGLAKNIQYF	TGTGCCAGCAGCTTAGCGCGCCCCTCACTAGCGGGGTTAGCCAAAAACATTCAGTACTTC	TRBJ2-4	TRBV7-8	once	TRBD2	20
CGGDYLVRSYNEQFF	TGCGGGGGGGACTACCTGGTTCGGTCCTACAATGAGCAGTTCTTC	TRBJ2-1	TRBV21-1	-	-	15
CASSAGAGQNYEQYF	TGTGCCAGCTCCGCCGGGGCGGGACAGAACTACGAGCAGTACTTC	TRBJ2-7	TRBV18	-	-	15
CASSLAQNTGELFF	TGTGCCAGCAGCTTAGCACAGAACACCGGGGAGCTGTTTTTT	TRBJ2-2	TRBV7-8	-	-	14
CASSSLVGSTDTQYF	TGCGCCAGCAGCTCACTAGTTGGTAGCACAGATACGCAGTATTTT	TRBJ2-3	TRBV5-1	-	-	15
CSVGAGPLEQYF	TGCAGCGTTGGGGCGGGGCCCCTCGAGCAGTACTTC	TRBJ2-7	TRBV29-1	-	-	12
CASNGGGSNQPQHF	TGTGCCAGCAACGGGGGGGGAAGCAATCAGCCCCAGCATTTT	TRBJ1-5	TRBV5-5	few	-	14
CASSPSTGTGNTIYF	TGTGCCAGCTCACCCTCTACAGGGACTGGAAACACCATATATTTT	TRBJ1-3	TRBV18	-	-	15
CASHRWQEETQYF	TGTGCCAGCCATCGCTGGCAGGAAGAGACCCAGTACTTC	TRBJ2-5	TRBV25-1	-	-	13
CACRTSTDTQYF	TGTGCCTGTCGGACTAGCACAGATACGCAGTATTTT	TRBJ2-3	TRBV30	-	-	12
CASSQDLAEGGLDTQYF	TGCGCCAGCAGCCAAGACCTAGCGGAGGGGGGGTTGGATACGCAGTATTTT	TRBJ2-3	TRBV4-1	-	-	17
CAISALGGTTNEKLFF	TGTGCCATCAGTGCTCTCGGGGGAACAACTAATGAAAAACTGTTTTTT	TRBJ1-4	TRBV10-3	-	-	16
CASSEATASDYEQYF	TGTGCCAGCAGTGAAGCGACAGCCTCGGACTACGAGCAGTACTTC	TRBJ2-7	TRBV6-1	-	-	15
CASSLDGTRTDTQYF	TGTGCCAGCAGCTTAGATGGGACTCGCACAGATACGCAGTATTTT	TRBJ2-3	TRBV7-9	-	-	15
CSGGTGEETQYF	TGCAGCGGGGGGACAGGAGAAGAGACCCAGTACTTC	TRBJ2-5	TRBV29-1	-	TRBD1	12
CASRAESNYGYTF	TGCGCCAGCAGAGCTGAATCTAACTATGGCTACACCTTC	TRBJ1-2	TRBV10-2	-	-	13
CASRRGSNTGELFF	TGTGCCAGCAGGCGGGGGTCCAACACCGGGGAGCTGTTTTTT	TRBJ2-2	TRBV9	-	TRBD2	14
CASGGLAANEQFF	TGTGCCAGTGGGGGACTAGCGGCCAATGAGCAGTTCTTC	TRBJ2-1	TRBV28	-	TRBD2	13